The 24 T cell receptor beta chains presented below share a single source sample, sequenced in a study of neurological immune-mediated disorders. Each CDR3 protein gets one entry after TCRdb re-called the 5' RACE reads with MiXCR. The sample gives around 20,000 distinct CDR3 sequences, 8.5% to 12% of which show up once; roughly 21% is in the top ten. The sample taken for sequencing was PBMCs. All receptors derive from an older woman with HTLV-1-associated myelopathy (HAM/TSP).

This clonotype has at least ten counts. The chain uses TRBV20-1 and TRBJ2-7, with 9 nucleotides matching TRBD1. Germline V gene sequence: CDR1 DFQATT, CDR2 SNEGSKA (reference sequence). The V gene end was trimmed by 5 bases and the J gene end by 5 bases; junction bases not matched to a gene: 10. This CDR3 comprises 14 residues. CDR3 nucleotides: TGCAGTGCTTATCCGGGACAGGGTATTAACGAGCAGTACTTC. It encodes CSAYPGQGINEQYF.

By sample share, this clonotype is medium-sized. The gene calls are TRBV2 and TRBJ1-1, with D possibly being TRBD1 (5 bases). The CDR3 covers 14 residues. With 5 bases removed from V and 4 bases from J, the gap between germline ends came to 14 bases. Germline loops: CDR1 SNHLY, CDR2 FYNNEI. CDR3 DNA: TGTGCCAGCAGTAGACGGGGGGGAGGCACTGAAGCTTTCTTT. Its translation is CASSRRGGGTEAFF.

In regard to this clonotype: It may be a read error: a sequence one base away is much more abundant. The chain recombines TRBV18 with TRBJ2-1; TRBD2 agrees at 11 bases. V gave up 3 bases and J gave up 7 bases; unmatched junction bases: 8. Germline CDR1 is KGHSH and CDR2 is LQKENI. The CDR3 contains 16 residues. The CDR3 here is CASSPMLAGGENEQFF. The CDR3 nucleotides are TGTGCCAGCTCACCCATGCTAGCGGGGGGAGAGAATGAGCAGTTCTTC.

This chain joins TRBV5-1 and TRBJ2-1, with 7 bases identical to TRBD1. CDR1 is SGHRS and CDR2 is YFSETQ in the germline V gene. The CDR3 has 12 residues. V trimming: 4 bases; J trimming: 10 bases; junction bases outside the gene matches: 5. The CDR3 reads CASSREGAEQFF. The CDR3 nucleotides read TGCGCCAGCAGCCGAGAGGGGGCCGAGCAGTTCTTC.

This clonotype was detected once. The V call is TRBV20-1, the J call TRBJ2-7, with 8 bases fitting TRBD1. The V and J ends lost 0 bases and 3 bases, in that order; junction bases with no gene match: 7. Germline V gene lookup returns CDR1 DFQATT and CDR2 SNEGSKA (reference sequence). The CDR3 is 15 residues long. CDR3 region: CSARDGTGGYYEQYF. The CDR3 DNA reads as TGCAGTGCTAGAGACGGTACAGGGGGATACTACGAGCAGTACTTC.

The chain is built from TRBV20-1 and TRBJ2-4; D call uncertain. The CDR3 extends over 15 amino acids. Germline assignment: CDR1 DFQATT and CDR2 SNEGSKA (reference sequence). The V end lost 0 bases, the J end lost 0 bases, and 9 bases lay between the germline ends. The CDR3 protein is CSARDQTLAKNIQYF. The CDR3 DNA reads TGCAGTGCTAGAGACCAGACACTAGCCAAAAACATTCAGTACTTC.

The sample holds many counts of this clonotype. This chain connects TRBV5-1 to TRBJ1-3; no definite D call. The length of the CDR3 is 17 residues. Trimming cost V 0 bases and J 0 bases, with 13 bases left between them. CDR1 and CDR2 from the germline V gene are SGHRS and YFSETQ. CDR3 residues: CASSLAGQVYSGNTIYF. CDR3 coding DNA: TGCGCCAGCAGCTTGGCCGGGCAGGTCTACTCTGGAAACACCATATATTTT.

This clonotype has a count of ten or more. The chain carries TRBV10-1 and TRBJ1-2, with TRBD1 as a possible D gene (6 bases). V dropped 4 bases and J dropped 4 bases, with 10 bases sitting between them. Germline V gene lookup returns CDR1 WNHNN and CDR2 SYGVQD (reference sequence). This CDR3 has 13 residues. The CDR3 DNA reads as TGCGCCAGCAGTGCGGGGGGCGGCTATGGCTACACCTTC. Its protein is CASSAGGGYGYTF.

This clonotype was counted ten times or more. The chain combines TRBV5-1 with TRBJ2-6, with TRBD1 as a possible D gene (6 bases). Trimming took 4 bases from V and 3 from J, leaving 14 bases between them. The CDR3 is made up of 16 amino acids. Germline CDR1 reads SGHRS; CDR2 reads YFSETQ. CDR3 nucleotide sequence: TGCGCCAGCAGCGTACAGGGAGTGTATGGGGCCAACGTCCTGACTTTC. It translates to CASSVQGVYGANVLTF.

This clonotype has ten or more counts. Here the CDR3 reads CASSWTGQNIQYF. The DNA of the CDR3 is TGTGCCAGCAGTTGGACAGGGCAAAACATTCAGTACTTC. The chain has TRBV3-1 and TRBJ2-4; 8 bases agree with TRBD1. V was clipped by 6 bases and J by 5 bases; unmatched bases: 3. The CDR3 consists of 13 residues. Germline V gene lookup returns CDR1 LGHDT and CDR2 YNNKEL (reference sequence).

Sample share makes this clonotype medium-sized. The gene calls are TRBV5-1 and TRBJ2-1; 7 bases align to TRBD1. The CDR3 sequence is 18 residues long. The V segment lost 2 bases and the J segment 7 bases; nucleotides outside the gene matches: 18. Germline lookup yields CDR1 SGHRS and CDR2 YFSETQ. CDR3 sequence (DNA): TGCGCCAGCAGCTTCAATAGTCGACAGGGCTCCCCCGGGAATGAGCAGTTCTTC. As protein: CASSFNSRQGSPGNEQFF.

This clonotype qualifies as medium-sized. The V gene is TRBV20-1, the J gene TRBJ2-1; 8 bases line up with TRBD2. The CDR3 runs 15 residues. Trimming at V came to 3 bases and at J to 4 bases, leaving 8 bases not matched to a gene. The germline V gene has CDR1 DFQATT and CDR2 SNEGSKA (reference sequence). Here the CDR3 reads CSASTGGEAYNEQFF. In DNA form, the CDR3 reads TGCAGTGCTAGCACCGGGGGGGAGGCTTACAATGAGCAGTTCTTC.

This clonotype was picked up many times. The chain is built from TRBV3-1 and TRBJ2-7; 7 positions agree with TRBD1. This CDR3 region has 16 residues. CDR1 is LGHDT, CDR2 YNNKEL, per germline (reference sequence). J gave up 4 bases and V 4 bases, and 13 bases lay outside the gene matches. The DNA for the CDR3 is TGTGCCAGCAGCCCGGAGACTCGAGGGGGCCGGTACGAGCAGTACTTC. Its translation: CASSPETRGGRYEQYF.

This clonotype appeared many times. The chain has TRBV20-1 and TRBJ1-6; a weak D match, TRBD1 (5 bases). In germline, CDR1 is DFQATT, CDR2 SNEGSKA (reference sequence). The CDR3 is 12 amino acids. The germline V and J ends were trimmed by 5 bases and 8 bases, with 10 bases remaining between them. The CDR3 loop is CSAVSGDSPLHF. CDR3 in DNA: TGCAGTGCTGTATCGGGGGATTCACCCCTCCACTTT.

This clonotype has a count of ten or more. The V call is TRBV7-8, the J call TRBJ2-7; no firm D call. The CDR3 is made up of 14 amino acids. The V gene lost 1 base and the J gene lost 3 bases, with 10 bases spanning the gap. Germline V CDR1 and CDR2: SGHVS, FQNEAQ. The CDR3 spells CASSLELSGYEQYF. In nucleotides, the CDR3 is TGTGCCAGCAGCTTAGAGCTGTCGGGCTACGAGCAGTACTTC.

This clonotype was detected only a few times. One junction end does not reproduce the germline sequence, and a read error may be involved. The V call is TRBV6-5, the J call TRBJ1-1; 8 nucleotides align to TRBD1. Germline CDR1 reads MNHEY; CDR2 reads SVGAGI. This CDR3 is built from 18 residues. This CDR3 reads CANSYRPGGAGQNTEAFF. For the CDR3, the DNA is TGTGCCAACAGTTACAGGCCAGGGGGCGCTGGCCAGAACACTGAAGCTTTCTTT.

By share, this clonotype counts as medium-sized. The V gene is TRBV20-1, the J gene TRBJ2-7, with TRBD1 matching 8 bases. This CDR3 comprises 14 residues. CDR1 DFQATT and CDR2 SNEGSKA come from the germline V gene (reference sequence). Germline trimming cut 1 base from V and 3 bases from J; bases unmatched to any gene: 5. CDR3 loop: CSARGDRSFYEQYF. CDR3 DNA sequence: TGCAGTGCTAGAGGGGACAGGAGTTTCTACGAGCAGTACTTC.

There are many counts of this clonotype. The CDR3 sequence: CAISDLAGGYNEQFF. The CDR3 DNA follows: TGTGCCATCAGTGACCTAGCGGGGGGTTACAATGAGCAGTTCTTC. V usage is TRBV10-3 and J usage is TRBJ2-1; 11 nucleotides agree with TRBD2. Germline V gene data show CDR1 as ENHRY and CDR2 as SYGVKD. The CDR3 totals 15 residues. V lost 3 bases to trimming and J lost 4 bases; unmatched junction nucleotides: 2.

This clonotype was picked up many times. The chain employs TRBV20-1 and TRBJ2-1, with TRBD1 as a possible D gene (6 bases). The CDR3 totals 14 residues. Looked up from germline, CDR1 is DFQATT and CDR2 is SNEGSKA (reference sequence). V lost 5 bases to trimming and J lost 4 bases, with 15 bases between them. CDR3 amino acids: CSAAGTLMYNEQFF. In DNA form, the CDR3 reads TGCAGTGCTGCCGGGACATTGATGTACAATGAGCAGTTCTTC.

In this sample, this clonotype turned up many times. This chain links TRBV5-4 with TRBJ1-6; 9 bases match TRBD1. Germline V gives CDR1 SGHNT, CDR2 YYREEE (reference sequence). Unmatched junction bases numbered 4, after V lost 4 bases and J lost 8 bases. CDR3 length: 14 residues. CDR3 bases: TGTGCCAGCAGCACGGGACAGGGTGATTCACCCCTCCACTTT. This encodes CASSTGQGDSPLHF.

In this sample, this clonotype turned up many times. The CDR3 spells CSAEGGWTTEAFF. CDR3 bases: TGCAGTGCGGAGGGAGGGTGGACAACTGAAGCTTTCTTT. The J gene is TRBJ1-1, the V gene TRBV20-1, with a possible D match to TRBD1 (5 bases). Trimming cost V 6 bases and J 5 bases, with 16 bases left between them. The CDR3 is 13 amino acids. CDR1 is DFQATT, CDR2 SNEGSKA, per germline (reference sequence).

This clonotype was counted ten times or more. The V gene is TRBV11-2, the J gene TRBJ1-6; D is perhaps TRBD1 (6 bases). With 3 bases removed from V and 0 bases from J, the gap between germline ends came to 12 bases. CDR3 length: 17 amino acids. CDR1 is SGHAT, CDR2 FQNNGV, per germline. CDR3 protein: CASSFGQPYSYNSPLHF. The DNA for the CDR3 is TGTGCCAGCAGCTTTGGACAGCCATACTCCTATAATTCACCCCTCCACTTT.

By share of the sample, this clonotype is medium-sized (0.01 to 0.1%). CDR3 nucleotides: TGCGCCAGCAGCCAAGGCGTAGAGCCTACCTACGAGCAGTACTTC. Translation: CASSQGVEPTYEQYF. This chain connects TRBV4-1 to TRBJ2-7; no clear D gene. This CDR3 is built from 15 residues. Per the germline V gene, CDR1 is MGHRA and CDR2 is YSYEKL. V was clipped by 1 base and J by 2 bases, with 12 bases between them.

In its sample, this clonotype was seen many times. The chain employs TRBV20-1 and TRBJ2-7; maybe TRBD2 (5 bases). V gave up 6 bases and J gave up 0 bases, with 18 bases separating them. This CDR3 comprises 15 residues. CDR1 and CDR2 (germline): DFQATT, SNEGSKA (reference sequence). This chain's CDR3 is CSAPSSADGSYEQYF. In nucleotides, the CDR3 is TGCAGTGCCCCGAGTAGCGCGGACGGCTCCTACGAGCAGTACTTC.